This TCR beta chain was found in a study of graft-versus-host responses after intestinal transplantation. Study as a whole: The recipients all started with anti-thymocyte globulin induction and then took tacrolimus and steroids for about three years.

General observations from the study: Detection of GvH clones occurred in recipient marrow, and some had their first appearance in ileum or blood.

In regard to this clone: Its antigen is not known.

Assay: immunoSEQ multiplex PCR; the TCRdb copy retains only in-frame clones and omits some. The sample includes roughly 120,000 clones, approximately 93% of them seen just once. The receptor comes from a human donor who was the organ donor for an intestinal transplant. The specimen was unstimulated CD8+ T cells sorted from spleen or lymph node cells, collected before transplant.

CDR3 coding DNA: TGTGCCAGCAGCCCACAGGGTTTTACGTTCACTGAAGCTTTCTTT. It codes for CASSPQGFTFTEAFF. The chain recombines TRBV11-2 with TRBJ1-1; TRBD1 is a possible D gene (6 bases). This CDR3 region has 15 residues. Germline V gene sequence: CDR1 SGHAT, CDR2 FQNNGV. The V end was cut by 5 bases, the J end by 4 bases, with 17 bases between.